The 9 T cell receptor beta chains reported below all come from one sample, sequenced in a study of blood T cell repertoires in COVID-19. Only in-frame clones appear in the TCRdb table, and some are missing; sequencing was by immunoSEQ multiplex PCR. The table includes more than 110,000 clones, 60% to 80% detected once. Sample: peripheral blood. These receptors originate from a woman aged 45-65 years with active or convalescent COVID-19.

This clone was seen many times. The rearrangement joins TRBV7-2 to TRBJ2-5; TRBD2 matches 9 bases. The CDR3 runs 16 residues. The germline V gene encodes CDR1 SGHTA and CDR2 FQGNSA. Unmatched junction bases numbered 6, after V lost 3 bases and J lost 1 base. The DNA of the CDR3 is TGTGCCAGCAGCTTGGGGCGTAGCGGGGGCCAAGAGACCCAGTACTTC. It is translated as CASSLGRSGGQETQYF.

This clone was seen only a few times. CDR3 nucleotide sequence: TGTGCCAGCTCACCTCCCAGGGTGCTTGGCACAGATACGCAGTATTTT. This sequence encodes CASSPPRVLGTDTQYF. The chain employs TRBV18 and TRBJ2-3; a possible D gene is TRBD1 (5 bases). CDR1 and CDR2 (germline): KGHSH, LQKENI. The CDR3 is 16 amino acids. Trimming left V 3 bases short and J 1 base short, with 14 bases between.

This chain joins TRBV6-2 or TRBV6-3 and TRBJ2-7, with D perhaps TRBD2 (5 bases). CDR3 length: 14 amino acids. Deletions cut 2 bases from V and 6 bases from J, with 14 bases between. Germline V gene lookup returns CDR1 MNHEY and CDR2 SVGEGT. CDR3 amino acids: CASSYDATRVEQYF. For the CDR3, the DNA is TGTGCCAGCAGTTACGATGCGACGAGGGTCGAGCAGTACTTC.

The chain carries TRBV5-1 and TRBJ2-3; 12 bases agree with TRBD2. The junction had 8 bases not matched to a gene; V was cut back by 4 bases and J by 2 bases. This CDR3 is built from 17 residues. CDR1 and CDR2 (germline): SGHRS, YFSETQ. The CDR3 loop is CASSVGTSGRNTDTQYF. CDR3 coding DNA: TGCGCCAGCAGCGTCGGGACTAGCGGGCGTAACACAGATACGCAGTATTTT.

This clone was seen more than once but under ten times. V is TRBV19 and J is TRBJ1-4, with 10 bases aligning to TRBD1. Per the germline V gene, CDR1 is LNHDA and CDR2 is SQIVND (reference sequence). CDR3 length equals 15 residues. With 6 bases clipped from V and 5 bases from J, the junction kept 6 bases outside the gene matches. Written as DNA, the CDR3 is TGTGCCAGTAGAGAGACAGGGGGCCGAAATGAAAAACTGTTTTTT. Residues: CASRETGGRNEKLFF. The whole variable domain, filled in from reference TRBV19 and TRBJ1-4, reads DGGITQSPKYLFRKEGQNVTLSCEQNLNHDAMYWYRQDPGQGLRLIYYSQIVNDFQKGDIAEGYSVSREKKESFPLTVTSAQKNPTAFYLCASRETGGRNEKLFFGSGTQLSVL.

The chain uses TRBV5-6 and TRBJ2-7; D call uncertain. This CDR3 has 14 amino acids. The germline V gene encodes CDR1 SGHDT and CDR2 YYEEEE. V dropped 0 bases and J dropped 6 bases, with 13 bases sitting between them. CDR3 sequence: CASSLERYGGEQYF. In nucleotides, the CDR3 is TGTGCCAGCAGCTTGGAGAGGTACGGTGGCGAGCAGTACTTC.

This clone was counted a single time. V usage is TRBV5-1 and J usage is TRBJ1-3; 7 nucleotides line up with TRBD1. J lost 2 bases, V lost 3 bases, and 8 bases had no gene match. The CDR3 is 16 amino acids. Germline V gene sequence: CDR1 SGHRS, CDR2 YFSETQ. CDR3 loop: CASSSLSQGAGNTIYF. CDR3 sequence (DNA): TGCGCCAGCAGCTCCCTAAGCCAGGGGGCTGGAAACACCATATATTTT.

V gene TRBV7-2 combines with J gene TRBJ2-7; TRBD2 is a possible D gene (6 bases). The V gene lost 5 bases and the J gene lost 3 bases, with 11 bases spanning the gap. Per the germline V gene, CDR1 is SGHTA and CDR2 is FQGNSA. This CDR3 is 13 amino acids long. For the CDR3, the DNA is TGTGCCAGCAGCGGAGGGATCTTCTACGAGCAGTACTTC. It encodes CASSGGIFYEQYF.

The chain employs TRBV19 and TRBJ2-7, with 10 bases lining up with TRBD2. CDR3 length equals 17 residues. CDR1 is LNHDA, CDR2 SQIVND, per germline (reference sequence). After removal of 3 bases from V and 3 bases from J, the junction contained 11 bases not matched to a gene. This CDR3 is CASSISLAGVKFYEQYF. DNA for the CDR3: TGTGCCAGTAGTATTAGCCTAGCGGGAGTGAAGTTCTACGAGCAGTACTTC.